The 32 T cell receptor beta chains presented below share a single source sample, sequenced in a study of blood T cell repertoires in COVID-19. Assay used: immunoSEQ multiplex PCR; TCRdb lists only in-frame clones, some missing. The data contain fewer than 350,000 clones, 85% to 90% of them singletons. Sequencing was performed on peripheral blood. The receptors stem from a man aged 40-49 years with acute or convalescent COVID-19.

The V gene is TRBV18, the J gene TRBJ1-1; D is possibly TRBD1 (6 bases). This CDR3 comprises 15 residues. The ends were cut back, 6 bases at V and 5 bases at J, with 19 bases in the middle. Looked up from germline, CDR1 is KGHSH and CDR2 is LQKENI. The CDR3 region is CASSPITGSGTEAFF. The CDR3 nucleotides are TGTGCCAGCTCGCCAATCACAGGGTCGGGGACTGAAGCTTTCTTT.

The gene calls are TRBV5-6 and TRBJ1-2, with a tentative D call TRBD1 (6 bases). The CDR3 totals 15 residues. The germline V gene encodes CDR1 SGHDT and CDR2 YYEEEE. The V gene lost 0 bases and the J gene lost 4 bases, with 13 bases spanning the gap. This CDR3 reads CASSLGFGQSYGYTF. In DNA form, the CDR3 reads TGTGCCAGCAGCTTGGGGTTTGGACAGAGCTATGGCTACACCTTC. Together with reference TRBV5-6 and TRBJ1-2, the CDR3 gives the full variable domain: DAGVTQSPTHLIKTRGQQVTLRCSPKSGHDTVSWYQQALGQGPQFIFQYYEEEERQRGNFPDRFSGHQFPNYSSELNVNALLLGDSALYLCASSLGFGQSYGYTFGSGTRLTVV.

The gene calls are TRBV6-5 and TRBJ1-2; D unresolved. Trimming took 10 bases from V and 8 from J, leaving 23 bases between them. The length of the CDR3 is 14 residues. From germline, CDR1 is MNHEY and CDR2 SVGAGI. The CDR3 region has the DNA TGTGCCACCGGGGAGTTCCGGCGCCCCCTCGGCTACACCTTC. Translating gives CATGEFRRPLGYTF.

V usage is TRBV6-6 and J usage is TRBJ1-1; TRBD1 aligns across 8 bases. Germline V CDR1 and CDR2: MNHNY, SVGAGI (reference sequence). The V segment lost 6 bases and the J segment 2 bases; nucleotides outside the gene matches: 5. The CDR3 is made up of 14 amino acids. CDR3 sequence (DNA): TGTGCCAGCAGCCCCGGGACAGGCAACACTGAAGCTTTCTTT. This gives the protein CASSPGTGNTEAFF.

This chain connects TRBV2 to TRBJ2-1, with 11 bases fitting TRBD1. The CDR3 loop spans 13 amino acids. Germline V CDR1 and CDR2: SNHLY, FYNNEI. Unmatched junction bases numbered 4, after V lost 7 bases and J lost 8 bases. The CDR3 bases are TGTGCCAGCAAGGGACAGGGGGGCGATGAGCAGTTCTTC. Translating gives CASKGQGGDEQFF.

This sequence joins TRBV9 and TRBJ2-5; 7 nucleotides align to TRBD2. Losses at the gene ends were 0 bases for V and 5 bases for J; bases not matched to a gene: 10. The germline gives CDR1 SGDLS, CDR2 YYNGEE. The CDR3 has 16 amino acids. CDR3 amino acids: CASSVDLAVYGETQYF. The CDR3 DNA sequence: TGTGCCAGCAGCGTAGACCTAGCGGTTTACGGGGAGACCCAGTACTTC. Based on the CDR3 plus reference TRBV9 and TRBJ2-5, the full variable domain is DSGVTQTPKHLITATGQRVTLRCSPRSGDLSVYWYQQSLDQGLQFLIQYYNGEERAKGNILERFSAQQFPDLHSELNLSSLELGDSALYFCASSVDLAVYGETQYFGPGTRLLVL.

The count of this clone is one. This chain joins TRBV11-2 and TRBJ2-3; 8 bases align to TRBD1. The CDR3 contains 17 residues. The germline CDR1 and CDR2 sequences are SGHAT and FQNNGV. J lost 2 bases, V lost 5 bases, and 12 bases had no gene match. CDR3 DNA: TGTGCCAGCAGCCGCCTCGGGGACAGGATTTTCACAGATACGCAGTATTTT. Residues: CASSRLGDRIFTDTQYF.

CDR3 sequence reads: CASSLPGGQPQHF. As DNA, the CDR3 is TGTGCCAGCAGCCTCCCCGGGGGTCAGCCCCAGCATTTT. The chain is built from TRBV7-2 and TRBJ1-5, with D possibly matching TRBD1 (5 bases). From germline, CDR1 is SGHTA and CDR2 FQGNSA. The CDR3 spans 13 residues. The V and J ends lost 5 bases and 6 bases respectively, with 11 bases between them.

V usage is TRBV15 and J usage is TRBJ2-3; a weak D match, TRBD2 (7 bases). Trimming removed 3 bases from V and 6 bases from J, with 16 bases in between. CDR1 is LNHNV, CDR2 YYDKDF, per germline (reference sequence). This CDR3 has 15 amino acids. CDR3 sequence: CATSSRGRGLDTQYF. CDR3 DNA: TGTGCCACCAGCAGTCGGGGGCGGGGGCTGGATACGCAGTATTTT.

V usage is TRBV3-1 (or the pseudogene TRBV3-2) and J usage is TRBJ1-1; D gene ambiguous. The CDR3 extends over 12 amino acids. V was cut by 3 bases and J by 10 bases, with 12 bases left in between. Germline V lookup: CDR1 LGHDT, CDR2 YNNKEL (reference sequence). Written as DNA, the CDR3 is TGTGCCAGCAGCCACCCCGGCCGCGGAGCTTTCTTT. Amino acids: CASSHPGRGAFF.

This clone has only a few counts. J is TRBJ1-6 and V is TRBV5-4; TRBD1 aligns across 9 bases. Trimming cost V 4 bases and J 7 bases; bases outside gene matches: 9. The CDR3 extends over 16 amino acids. The germline CDR1 and CDR2 sequences are SGHNT and YYREEE (reference sequence). CDR3 DNA sequence: TGTGCCAGCAGCCCGGACAGGGGCCGCCTAAATTCACCCCTCCACTTT. It specifies CASSPDRGRLNSPLHF.

J is TRBJ1-3 and V is TRBV12-5, with 8 nucleotides matching TRBD1. This CDR3 spans 16 amino acids. Trimming removed 2 bases from V and 2 bases from J; junction bases left unmatched: 5. From germline, CDR1 is LGHNT and CDR2 FRNRAP. In nucleotides, the CDR3 is TGTGCTAGTGGTTTGCGGACAGGGATGGCTGGAAACACCATATATTTT. Translating it yields CASGLRTGMAGNTIYF.

The J gene is TRBJ2-7, the V gene TRBV5-5; 7 bases are shared with TRBD1. Germline V lookup: CDR1 SGHKS, CDR2 YYEKEE (reference sequence). The CDR3 is 12 amino acids. Unmatched junction bases numbered 3, after V lost 2 bases and J lost 7 bases. The CDR3 coding sequence is TGTGCCAGCAGCTTACAGGGGTGGGAGCAGTACTTC. Encoded protein: CASSLQGWEQYF.

The genes are TRBV27 and TRBJ2-1; 8 bases agree with TRBD2. The germline V gene has CDR1 MNHEY and CDR2 SMNVEV (reference sequence). Trimming took 4 bases from V and 6 from J; bases not matched to a gene: 8. The CDR3 has 15 residues. The CDR3 spells CASSSLPGGLNEQFF. The CDR3 DNA is TGTGCCAGCAGTTCCCTTCCGGGGGGGCTCAATGAGCAGTTCTTC.

The chain combines TRBV6-5 with TRBJ2-2; TRBD2 agrees at 7 bases. The germline gives CDR1 MNHEY, CDR2 SVGAGI. This CDR3 has 13 residues. The V and J ends lost 10 bases and 7 bases, in that order; junction bases with no gene match: 9. This CDR3 reads CATHPAGVGELFF. Written as DNA, the CDR3 is TGTGCCACCCATCCCGCGGGGGTCGGGGAGCTGTTTTTT.

Regarding this clone: Distinct nucleotide sequences in the sample also encode this CDR3. V usage is TRBV6-5 and J usage is TRBJ2-7, with a possible D match to TRBD2 (6 bases). CDR3 length equals 13 residues. Trimming removed 8 bases from V and 0 bases from J, with 11 bases in between. CDR1 is MNHEY, CDR2 SVGAGI, per germline. The DNA for the CDR3 is TGTGCCAGCCGGGCGGGAAACTCCTACGAGCAGTACTTC. Translated: CASRAGNSYEQYF.

The CDR3 DNA is TGTGCCAGCAGCTTGGGCGCATCCTACGAGCAGTACTTC. Translated: CASSLGASYEQYF. V and J are TRBV11-3 and TRBJ2-7; no definite D call. The CDR3 has 13 residues. The V end was cut by 3 bases, the J end by 1 base, with 7 bases between. From germline, CDR1 is SGHNT and CDR2 YENEEA.

This chain uses TRBV7-6 with TRBJ2-2; 11 nucleotides agree with TRBD2. Trimming at V came to 5 bases and at J to 0 bases, leaving 2 bases not matched to a gene. The germline V gene has CDR1 SGHVS and CDR2 FNYEAQ. This CDR3 has 16 amino acids. The CDR3 DNA sequence: TGTGCCAGCAGCCCTAGCGGGGGGACGAACACCGGGGAGCTGTTTTTT. It specifies CASSPSGGTNTGELFF.

The genes are TRBV12-3 or TRBV12-4 and TRBJ1-5; 7 nucleotides match TRBD1. The CDR3 runs to 12 residues. The V gene end was trimmed by 8 bases and the J gene end by 4 bases; junction bases not matched to a gene: 2. The CDR3 DNA sequence: TGTGCCAGCGGGGACAGAAATCAGCCCCAGCATTTT. Amino acids: CASGDRNQPQHF.

The chain employs TRBV6-5 and TRBJ2-3, with 7 bases aligning to TRBD1. The CDR3 consists of 15 residues. Unmatched junction bases numbered 1, after V lost 0 bases and J lost 1 base. Germline V gene data show CDR1 as MNHEY and CDR2 as SVGAGI. CDR3 protein: CASSYSDRGTDTQYF. The CDR3, as DNA: TGTGCCAGCAGTTACTCAGACAGGGGCACAGATACGCAGTATTTT.

The rearrangement joins TRBV6-2 or TRBV6-3 to TRBJ1-5; 10 nucleotides line up with TRBD1. This CDR3 region has 15 residues. V lost 4 bases to trimming and J lost 7 bases; unmatched junction nucleotides: 7. CDR1 and CDR2 from the germline V gene are MNHEY and SVGEGT. CDR3 loop: CASSLGQGRLQPQHF. The CDR3 coding sequence is TGTGCCAGCAGTTTGGGACAGGGGCGCCTACAGCCCCAGCATTTT.

The V and J genes are TRBV19 and TRBJ1-1, with TRBD1 matching 10 bases. Germline CDR1 is LNHDA and CDR2 is SQIVND (reference sequence). V was pared by 3 bases and J by 7 bases, with 5 bases of the junction left unmatched. This CDR3 has 14 amino acids. The CDR3 bases are TGTGCCAGTAGTATCCCACGGACAGGGGGTGAAGCTTTCTTT. Translated: CASSIPRTGGEAFF.

Here the CDR3 DNA reads TGCGATCAGGGGGCGGGGCAGCCCCAGCATTTT. This translates into CDQGAGQPQHF. The chain employs TRBV5-1 and TRBJ1-5; 8 bases fit TRBD1. CDR1 and CDR2 (germline): SGHRS, YFSETQ. This CDR3 region has 11 residues.

The chain links TRBV15 to TRBJ2-7; TRBD1 matches 8 bases. This CDR3 comprises 15 residues. Germline V gene sequence: CDR1 LNHNV, CDR2 YYDKDF (reference sequence). V lost 0 bases and J lost 5; bases outside the gene matches: 6. Here the CDR3 DNA reads TGTGCCACCAGCAGAGAACCAGGGGGCTACGACGAGCAGTACTTC. Protein product: CATSREPGGYDEQYF.

The chain combines TRBV4-1 with TRBJ2-5, with 11 bases aligning to TRBD1. V was clipped by 4 bases and J by 5 bases; unmatched bases: 6. There are 15 residues in the CDR3. Germline loops: CDR1 MGHRA, CDR2 YSYEKL. The CDR3 region is CASSPGQGVGETQYF. Here the CDR3 DNA reads TGCGCCAGCAGCCCGGGACAGGGGGTGGGGGAGACCCAGTACTTC.

This clone has just one count. CDR3 DNA sequence: TGTGCCAGCAGTTACGGAGGGGGCGTGGGAACAGATACGCAGTATTTT. This codes for CASSYGGGVGTDTQYF. The chain combines TRBV6-5 with TRBJ2-3; tentative D call: TRBD1 (7 bases). The ends were cut back, 2 bases at V and 3 bases at J, with 15 bases in the middle. Germline V gene sequence: CDR1 MNHEY, CDR2 SVGAGI. CDR3 size: 16 residues.

The sample holds a few counts of this clone. The gene calls are TRBV3-1 (or the pseudogene TRBV3-2) and TRBJ1-4; 7 bases are a match to TRBD1. CDR1 LGHDT and CDR2 YNNKEL come from the germline V gene (reference sequence). This CDR3 is 16 amino acids long. Trimming at V came to 3 bases and at J to 0 bases, leaving 4 bases not matched to a gene. In DNA, the CDR3 is TGTGCCAGCAGCCACCGACAGGGATCAACTAATGAAAAACTGTTTTTT. Amino acids: CASSHRQGSTNEKLFF.

The chain carries TRBV19 and TRBJ2-4, with D possibly TRBD2 on 5 matching bases. Germline CDR1 reads LNHDA; CDR2 reads SQIVND (reference sequence). CDR3 length: 15 residues. Trimming pared 3 bases from V and 3 bases from J, leaving 12 bases between. CDR3 DNA sequence: TGTGCCAGTAGTATGATTGGAGGAGGCAAAAACATTCAGTACTTC. Its protein is CASSMIGGGKNIQYF.

This rearrangement joins TRBV6-1 to TRBJ2-2, with D unclear. V was shortened by 2 bases and J by 1 base, with 8 bases between the two germline ends. CDR1 is MNHNS and CDR2 is SASEGT in the germline V gene. The CDR3 has 15 residues. CDR3 in amino acids: CASSEWRGNTGELFF. CDR3 nucleotide sequence: TGTGCCAGCAGTGAATGGAGAGGGAACACCGGGGAGCTGTTTTTT.

J is TRBJ1-2 and V is TRBV6-4; no clear D. Germline loops: CDR1 MRHNA, CDR2 SNTAGT. This CDR3 comprises 14 residues. Trimming left V 6 bases short and J 1 base short, with 12 bases between. The CDR3 protein is CASSPSIDNYGYTF. DNA for the CDR3: TGTGCCAGCAGCCCAAGCATAGATAACTATGGCTACACCTTC.

This rearrangement joins TRBV5-1 to TRBJ1-1, with a tentative D call TRBD1 (6 bases). The CDR3 extends over 14 amino acids. Germline V gives CDR1 SGHRS, CDR2 YFSETQ. Trimming pared 2 bases from V and 5 bases from J, leaving 13 bases between. CDR3 DNA: TGCGCCAGCAGCTTTCGACAGAGGGGGACTGAAGCTTTCTTT. Translated: CASSFRQRGTEAFF.

The chain employs TRBV27 and TRBJ2-7; 7 bases align to TRBD1. The junction had 12 bases not matched to a gene; V was cut back by 1 base and J by 9 bases. Germline assignment: CDR1 MNHEY and CDR2 SMNVEV (reference sequence). This CDR3 has 15 residues. In DNA form, the CDR3 reads TGTGCCAGCAGTTTATACTCGGGACAGTCCCTACGGCAGTACTTC. This gives the protein CASSLYSGQSLRQYF.